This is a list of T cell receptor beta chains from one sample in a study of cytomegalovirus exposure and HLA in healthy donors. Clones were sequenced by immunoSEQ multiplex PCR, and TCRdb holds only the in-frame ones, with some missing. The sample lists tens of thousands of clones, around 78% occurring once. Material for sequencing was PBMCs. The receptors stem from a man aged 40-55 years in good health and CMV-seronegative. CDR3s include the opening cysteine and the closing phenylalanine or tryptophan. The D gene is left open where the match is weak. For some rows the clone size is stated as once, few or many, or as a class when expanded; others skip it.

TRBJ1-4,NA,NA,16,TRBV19,CASSPTPGGPNEKLFF,TGTGCCAGTAGTCCGACCCCGGGGGGTCCCAATGAAAAACTGTTTTTT
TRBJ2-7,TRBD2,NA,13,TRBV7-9,CASRVAGGNEQYF,TGTGCCAGTAGGGTAGCGGGAGGGAATGAGCAGTACTTC
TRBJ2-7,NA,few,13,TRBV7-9,CASSPRGLYEQYF,TGTGCCAGCAGCCCTAGGGGACTCTACGAGCAGTACTTC
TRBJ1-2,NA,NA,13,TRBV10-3,CAISGTRREGYTF,TGTGCCATCAGTGGGACCCGGAGGGAAGGCTACACCTTC
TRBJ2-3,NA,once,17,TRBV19,CASRQGYAARRTDTQYF,TGTGCCAGTCGGCAGGGGTACGCGGCCAGGAGAACAGATACGCAGTATTTT
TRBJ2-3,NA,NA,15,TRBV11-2,CASSLEGGTGDTQYF,TGTGCCAGCAGCCTAGAGGGAGGCACTGGGGATACGCAGTATTTT
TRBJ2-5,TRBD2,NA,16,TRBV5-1,CASSLEVAGAQETQYF,TGCGCCAGCAGCTTGGAGGTAGCGGGGGCCCAAGAGACCCAGTACTTC
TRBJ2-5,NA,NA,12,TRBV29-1,CSVERGGETQYF,TGCAGCGTTGAGAGGGGGGGGGAGACCCAGTACTTC
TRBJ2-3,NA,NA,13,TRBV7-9,CAAQRAVADTQYF,TGTGCCGCACAACGCGCGGTGGCAGATACGCAGTATTTT
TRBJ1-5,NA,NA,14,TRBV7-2,CASSLQASNQPQHF,TGTGCCAGCAGCTTACAGGCCAGCAATCAGCCCCAGCATTTT
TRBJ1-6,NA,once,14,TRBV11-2,CASSLQGNNSPLHF,TGTGCCAGCAGCTTACAGGGGAATAATTCACCCCTCCACTTT
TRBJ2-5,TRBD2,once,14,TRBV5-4,CASSLAGAGETQYF,TGTGCCAGCAGCTTAGCGGGGGCGGGGGAGACCCAGTACTTC
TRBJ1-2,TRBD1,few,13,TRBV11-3,CASSVTGGYGYTF,TGTGCCAGCAGTGTTACAGGGGGCTATGGCTACACCTTC
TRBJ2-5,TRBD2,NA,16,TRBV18,CASSPRLAGEGETQYF,TGTGCCAGCTCCCCTCGACTAGCGGGAGAGGGAGAGACCCAGTACTTC
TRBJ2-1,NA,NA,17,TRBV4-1,CASSQDSGGSPYNEQFF,TGCGCCAGCAGCCAAGATTCTGGGGGCAGCCCCTACAATGAGCAGTTCTTC
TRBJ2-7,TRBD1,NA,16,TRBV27,CASSGGNRGFSYEQYF,TGTGCCAGCAGTGGGGGCAACAGGGGGTTTTCCTACGAGCAGTACTTC
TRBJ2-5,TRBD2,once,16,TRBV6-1,CASSEGGGRWGETQYF,TGTGCCAGCAGTGAAGGGGGCGGGAGGTGGGGGGAGACCCAGTACTTC
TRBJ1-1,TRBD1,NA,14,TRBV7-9,CASSWDRGNTEAFF,TGTGCCAGCAGCTGGGACAGGGGAAACACTGAAGCTTTCTTT
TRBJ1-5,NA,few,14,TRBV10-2,CASSESGGHQPQHF,TGCGCCAGCAGTGAGTCGGGGGGTCATCAGCCCCAGCATTTT
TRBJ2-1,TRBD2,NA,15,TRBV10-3,CAISEGLAGSNEQFF,TGTGCCATCAGTGAGGGACTAGCGGGGAGCAATGAGCAGTTCTTC
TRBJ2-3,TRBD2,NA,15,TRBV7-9,CASSQVAGGTDTQYF,TGTGCCAGCAGCCAAGTAGCGGGGGGCACAGATACGCAGTATTTT
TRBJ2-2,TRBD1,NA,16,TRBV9,CASSAPGQGISGELFF,TGTGCCAGCAGCGCTCCGGGACAGGGTATCTCCGGGGAGCTGTTTTTT
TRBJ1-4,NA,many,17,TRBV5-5,CASSPGTGGAINEKLFF,TGTGCCAGCAGCCCTGGGACCGGGGGGGCGATTAATGAAAAACTGTTTTTT